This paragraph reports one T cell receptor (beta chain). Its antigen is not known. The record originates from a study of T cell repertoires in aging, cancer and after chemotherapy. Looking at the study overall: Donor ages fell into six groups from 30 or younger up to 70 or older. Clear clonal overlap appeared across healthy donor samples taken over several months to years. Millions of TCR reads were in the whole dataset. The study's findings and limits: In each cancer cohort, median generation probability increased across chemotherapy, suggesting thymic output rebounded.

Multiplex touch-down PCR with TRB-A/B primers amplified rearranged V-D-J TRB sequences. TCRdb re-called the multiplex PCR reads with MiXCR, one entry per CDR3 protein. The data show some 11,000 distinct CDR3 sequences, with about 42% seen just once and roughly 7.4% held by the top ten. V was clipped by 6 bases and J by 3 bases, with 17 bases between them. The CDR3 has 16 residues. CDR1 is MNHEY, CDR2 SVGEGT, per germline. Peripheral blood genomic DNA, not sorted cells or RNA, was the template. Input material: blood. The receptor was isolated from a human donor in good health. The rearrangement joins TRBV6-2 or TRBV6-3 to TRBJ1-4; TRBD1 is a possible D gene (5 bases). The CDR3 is CASSLPEGWANEKLFF. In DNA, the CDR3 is TGTGCCAGCAGCTTGCCGGAGGGGTGGGCTAATGAAAAACTGTTTTTT.